Each of the 15 T cell receptor beta chains below was sequenced from the same sample in a study of T-cell memory formation after mild COVID-19. TCRdb analysed the 5' RACE reads with MiXCR anew, one entry per CDR3 protein. The sample includes about 350,000 distinct CDR3 sequences, roughly an eighth of them seen just once. The sample consisted of PBMCs or a T cell subset sorted from them (not recorded which). These receptors all stem from a man aged 18 to 30 who had mild COVID-19 (a few samples of this study predate the infection). Cell type and time point are not known.

This clonotype has just a few counts. V usage is TRBV6-2 or TRBV6-3 and J usage is TRBJ2-3, with D possibly called TRBD1 or TRBD2 (5 bases each). Between the trimmed V and J ends, which lost 2 bases and 2 bases, there was a span of 14 bases. CDR3 length: 16 amino acids. CDR1 and CDR2 (germline): MNHEY, SVGEGT. CDR3 amino acids: CASSYRRGLYTDTQYF. In nucleotides, the CDR3 is TGTGCCAGCAGTTACCGACGGGGCCTTTACACAGATACGCAGTATTTT.

This clonotype was counted at least ten times. This chain links TRBV4-2 with TRBJ2-1, with 8 bases that match TRBD2. The V gene's germline CDR1 is LGHNA and CDR2 YNFKEQ. The length of the CDR3 is 17 residues. Germline trimming cut 3 bases from V and 7 bases from J; bases unmatched to any gene: 14. Written as DNA, the CDR3 is TGTGCCAGCAGCCATGTAGCTGACGGGGGGGCCGCGAATGAGCAGTTCTTC. Protein sequence: CASSHVADGGAANEQFF.

This clonotype was seen more than once but under ten times. The chain employs TRBV18 and TRBJ2-7, with TRBD1 matching over 7 bases. After removal of 3 bases from V and 4 bases from J, the junction contained 9 bases not matched to a gene. The CDR3 totals 15 residues. Germline CDR1 KGHSH, CDR2 LQKENI. CDR3 in amino acids: CASSPFPGQQYEQYF. The CDR3 DNA sequence: TGTGCCAGCTCACCCTTCCCGGGACAGCAGTACGAGCAGTACTTC.

The table lists this clonotype with many counts. As DNA, the CDR3 is TGTGCCAGCAGTTACTCCTGGGGGACCCAGTACTTC. This translates into CASSYSWGTQYF. This chain uses TRBV6-5 with TRBJ2-5; D is uncertain. This CDR3 is 12 amino acids long. Trimming shortened V by 0 bases and J by 7 bases, and 6 bases separated the two germline ends. The germline V gene encodes CDR1 MNHEY and CDR2 SVGAGI.

This sequence joins TRBV9 and TRBJ2-3; 7 bases match TRBD1. Per germline, CDR1 SGDLS and CDR2 YYNGEE. The CDR3 totals 15 residues. Trimming removed 1 base from V and 2 bases from J; junction bases left unmatched: 4. CDR3 DNA sequence: TGTGCCAGCAGCGTAATGACAGGGTACACAGATACGCAGTATTTT. Protein product: CASSVMTGYTDTQYF. The full variable domain, its missing parts supplied by reference TRBV9 and TRBJ2-3, is DSGVTQTPKHLITATGQRVTLRCSPRSGDLSVYWYQQSLDQGLQFLIQYYNGEERAKGNILERFSAQQFPDLHSELNLSSLELGDSALYFCASSVMTGYTDTQYFGPGTRLTVL.

This sequence joins TRBV9 and TRBJ2-7; 10 nucleotides match TRBD1. Germline-derived CDR1 and CDR2 are SGDLS and YYNGEE. After removal of 4 bases from V and 5 bases from J, the junction contained 12 bases not matched to a gene. This CDR3 has 16 residues. CDR3 amino acids: CASSPSTGGFSDEQYF. The CDR3 DNA reads TGTGCCAGCAGCCCCTCGACAGGGGGCTTTAGCGACGAGCAGTACTTC.

This clonotype was detected a few times. CDR3 region: CASSQQERAFF. The DNA for the CDR3 is TGCGCCAGCAGCCAACAGGAGAGGGCTTTCTTT. V gene TRBV4-1 combines with J gene TRBJ1-1; no firm D call. The V end lost 2 bases, the J end lost 11 bases, and 9 bases lay between the germline ends. This CDR3 spans 11 amino acids. Germline CDR1 and CDR2: MGHRA and YSYEKL.

V and J are TRBV5-6 and TRBJ2-1; D call uncertain. From germline, CDR1 is SGHDT and CDR2 YYEEEE. The CDR3 length is 14 residues. Trimming took off 1 base at V and 15 bases at J, with 20 bases between the two ends. CDR3 in amino acids: CASSLRDYALRAFF. The CDR3 DNA reads as TGTGCCAGCAGCTTGAGGGATTATGCCCTAAGAGCGTTCTTC. The full variable domain, its missing parts supplied by reference TRBV5-6 and TRBJ2-1, is DAGVTQSPTHLIKTRGQQVTLRCSPKSGHDTVSWYQQALGQGPQFIFQYYEEEERQRGNFPDRFSGHQFPNYSSELNVNALLLGDSALYLCASSLRDYALRAFFGPGTRLTVL.

This clonotype has just a few counts. V and J are TRBV12-3 or TRBV12-4 and TRBJ2-7; 8 bases agree with TRBD2. The CDR3 consists of 15 residues. Germline trimming cut 5 bases from V and 2 bases from J; bases unmatched to any gene: 8. The DNA of the CDR3 is TGTGCCAGCAGTATTAGCGGGGACGGTCCCTACGAGCAGTACTTC. Amino acids: CASSISGDGPYEQYF.

J is TRBJ2-1 and V is TRBV7-2, with 7 bases lining up with TRBD1. V lost 6 bases to trimming and J lost 12 bases; unmatched junction nucleotides: 8. This CDR3 comprises 12 residues. The germline gives CDR1 SGHTA, CDR2 FQGNSA. CDR3 sequence reads: CASSFTGELQFF. The CDR3 DNA reads TGTGCCAGCAGTTTCACAGGGGAGTTGCAGTTCTTC.

The sample holds many counts of this clonotype. The gene calls are TRBV7-2 and TRBJ1-1, with no clear D. The length of the CDR3 is 14 residues. CDR1 SGHTA and CDR2 FQGNSA come from the germline V gene. V was cut by 4 bases and J by 6 bases, with 15 bases left in between. The CDR3 DNA reads as TGTGCCAGCAGCTCGGTGATTATAAGCGCTGAAGCTTTCTTT. Translating it yields CASSSVIISAEAFF.

This clonotype was detected many times. This chain connects TRBV12-5 to TRBJ2-3; 7 nucleotides align to TRBD1. The CDR3 loop spans 14 amino acids. Germline values: CDR1 LGHNT, CDR2 FRNRAP. Trimming cost V 7 bases and J 5 bases; bases outside gene matches: 9. For the CDR3, the DNA is TGTGCTAGTGAACTTGCCCGGACAGGAGATACGCAGTATTTT. Its protein is CASELARTGDTQYF.

This clonotype has more than one count but fewer than ten. The CDR3 reads CASNRGADTQYF. CDR3 in DNA: TGTGCCAGCAACAGGGGGGCAGATACGCAGTATTTT. The rearrangement joins TRBV6-6 to TRBJ2-3; 8 bases line up with TRBD1. J gave up 4 bases and V 7 bases, and 1 base lay outside the gene matches. The CDR3 has 12 residues. Per the germline V gene, CDR1 is MNHNY and CDR2 is SVGAGI (reference sequence).

This clonotype was seen only a few times. J is TRBJ2-7 and V is TRBV9, with 16 bases that match TRBD2. CDR1 is SGDLS, CDR2 YYNGEE, per germline. After removal of 4 bases from V and 7 bases from J, the junction contained 8 bases not matched to a gene. The CDR3 is 16 amino acids. The CDR3 reads CASSNSGLAGGLEQYF. The CDR3 DNA sequence: TGTGCCAGCAGCAACTCGGGACTAGCGGGGGGGCTTGAGCAGTACTTC.

J is TRBJ1-6 and V is TRBV5-1, with D tentatively TRBD1 (5 bases). V was trimmed by 6 bases and J by 6 bases, leaving 13 bases between them. The germline V gene encodes CDR1 SGHRS and CDR2 YFSETQ. The CDR3 covers 14 residues. This CDR3 is CASKGSLGNSPLHF. In nucleotides, the CDR3 is TGCGCCAGCAAGGGGAGCCTGGGTAATTCACCCCTCCACTTT.